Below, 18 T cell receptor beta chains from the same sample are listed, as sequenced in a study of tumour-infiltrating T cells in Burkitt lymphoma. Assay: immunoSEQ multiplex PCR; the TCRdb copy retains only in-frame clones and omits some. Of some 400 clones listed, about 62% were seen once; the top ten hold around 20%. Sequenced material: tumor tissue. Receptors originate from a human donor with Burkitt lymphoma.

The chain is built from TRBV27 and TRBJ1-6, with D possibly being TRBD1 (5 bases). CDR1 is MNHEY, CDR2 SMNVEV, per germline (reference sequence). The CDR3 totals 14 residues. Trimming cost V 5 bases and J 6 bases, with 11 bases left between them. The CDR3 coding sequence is TGTGCCAGCAGTCGACAGAGCCCTAATTCACCCCTCCACTTT. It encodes CASSRQSPNSPLHF.

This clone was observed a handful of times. CDR3 DNA: TGTGCCAGCAGTTGGGGAGATACGCAGTATTTT. Encoded protein: CASSWGDTQYF. This chain links TRBV5-6 with TRBJ2-3; no reliable D call. CDR3 size: 11 residues. The germline V gene encodes CDR1 SGHDT and CDR2 YYEEEE. V was clipped by 5 bases and J by 5 bases, with 6 bases between them.

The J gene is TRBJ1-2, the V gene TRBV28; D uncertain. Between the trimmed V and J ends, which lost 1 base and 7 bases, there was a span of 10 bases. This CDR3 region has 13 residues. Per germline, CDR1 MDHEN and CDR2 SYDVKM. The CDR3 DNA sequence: TGTGCCAGCAGTTTATCTCCCGGGGTTGGCTACACCTTC. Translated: CASSLSPGVGYTF.

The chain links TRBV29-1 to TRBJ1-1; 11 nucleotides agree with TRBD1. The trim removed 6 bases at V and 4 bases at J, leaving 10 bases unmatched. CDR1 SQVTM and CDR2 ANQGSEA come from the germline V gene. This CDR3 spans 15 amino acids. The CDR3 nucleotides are TGCAGCGTCCCCATAGGTGGGACAGGGGGCACTGAAGCTTTCTTT. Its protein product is CSVPIGGTGGTEAFF.

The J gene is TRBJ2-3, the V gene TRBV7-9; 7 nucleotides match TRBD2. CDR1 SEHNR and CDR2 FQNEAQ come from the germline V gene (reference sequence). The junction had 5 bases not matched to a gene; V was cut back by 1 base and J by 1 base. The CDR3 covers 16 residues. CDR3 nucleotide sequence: TGTGCCAGCAGCTTAGGGGGCGGGGGAGGCACAGATACGCAGTATTTT. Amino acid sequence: CASSLGGGGGTDTQYF.

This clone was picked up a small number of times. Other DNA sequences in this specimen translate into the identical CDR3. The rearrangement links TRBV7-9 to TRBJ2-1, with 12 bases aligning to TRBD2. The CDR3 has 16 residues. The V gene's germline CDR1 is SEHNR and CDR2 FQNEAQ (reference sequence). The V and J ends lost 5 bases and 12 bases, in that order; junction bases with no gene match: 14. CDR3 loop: CASSLTSGGPEGGQFF. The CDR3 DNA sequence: TGTGCCAGCAGCCTGACTAGCGGGGGCCCCGAGGGCGGGCAGTTCTTC. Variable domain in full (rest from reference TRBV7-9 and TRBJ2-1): DTGVSQNPRHKITKRGQNVTFRCDPISEHNRLYWYRQTLGQGPEFLTYFQNEAQLEKSRLLSDRFSAERPKGSFSTLEIQRTEQGDSAMYLCASSLTSGGPEGGQFFGPGTRLTVL.

The CDR3 protein is CASRIQSSTDTQYF. As DNA, the CDR3 is TGTGCCAGCAGGATTCAGAGCTCCACAGATACGCAGTATTTT. This rearrangement joins TRBV27 to TRBJ2-3; D call uncertain. The CDR3 extends over 14 amino acids. Trimming cost V 6 bases and J 2 bases, with 12 bases left between them. CDR1 is MNHEY and CDR2 is SMNVEV in the germline V gene (reference sequence).

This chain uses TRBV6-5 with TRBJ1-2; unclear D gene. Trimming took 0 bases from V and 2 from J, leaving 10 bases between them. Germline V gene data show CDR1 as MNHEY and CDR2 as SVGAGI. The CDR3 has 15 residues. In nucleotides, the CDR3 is TGTGCCAGCAGTTACTCGAAGGTATCAAACTATGGCTACACCTTC. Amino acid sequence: CASSYSKVSNYGYTF.

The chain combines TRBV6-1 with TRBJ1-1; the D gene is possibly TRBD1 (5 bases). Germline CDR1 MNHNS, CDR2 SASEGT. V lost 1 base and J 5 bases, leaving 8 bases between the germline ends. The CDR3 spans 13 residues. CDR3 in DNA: TGTGCCAGCAGTGAAGTGAAGGGGACTGAAGCTTTCTTT. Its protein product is CASSEVKGTEAFF.

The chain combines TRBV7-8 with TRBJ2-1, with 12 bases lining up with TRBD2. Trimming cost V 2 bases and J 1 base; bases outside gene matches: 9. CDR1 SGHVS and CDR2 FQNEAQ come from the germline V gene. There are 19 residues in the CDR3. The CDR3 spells CASSLTLAGGAVSYNEQFF. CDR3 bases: TGTGCCAGCAGCTTAACCCTAGCGGGGGGGGCGGTATCCTACAATGAGCAGTTCTTC.

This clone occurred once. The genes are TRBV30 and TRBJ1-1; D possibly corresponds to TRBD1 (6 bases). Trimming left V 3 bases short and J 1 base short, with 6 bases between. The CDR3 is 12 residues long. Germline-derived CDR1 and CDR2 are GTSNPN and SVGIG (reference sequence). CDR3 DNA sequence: TGTGCCTGGAGACAGGGGAACACTGAAGCTTTCTTT. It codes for CAWRQGNTEAFF.

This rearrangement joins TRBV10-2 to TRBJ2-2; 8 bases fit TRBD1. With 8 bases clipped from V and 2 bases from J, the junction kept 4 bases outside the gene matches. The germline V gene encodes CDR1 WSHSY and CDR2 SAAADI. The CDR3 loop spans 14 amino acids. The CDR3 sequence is CASQDRGNTGELFF. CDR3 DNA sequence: TGCGCCAGCCAAGACAGGGGCAACACCGGGGAGCTGTTTTTT.

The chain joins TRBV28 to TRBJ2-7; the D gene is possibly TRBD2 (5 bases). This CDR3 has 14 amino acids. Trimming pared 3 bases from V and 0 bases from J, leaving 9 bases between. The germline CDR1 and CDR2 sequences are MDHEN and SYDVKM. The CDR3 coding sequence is TGTGCCAGCAGTTTTTTTGGGAGCTCCTACGAGCAGTACTTC. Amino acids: CASSFFGSSYEQYF.

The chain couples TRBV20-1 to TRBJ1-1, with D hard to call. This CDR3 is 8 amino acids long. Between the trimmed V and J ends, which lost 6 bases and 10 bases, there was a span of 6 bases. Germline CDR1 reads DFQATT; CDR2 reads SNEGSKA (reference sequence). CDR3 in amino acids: CSASTAFF. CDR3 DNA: TGCAGTGCCTCAACAGCTTTCTTT.

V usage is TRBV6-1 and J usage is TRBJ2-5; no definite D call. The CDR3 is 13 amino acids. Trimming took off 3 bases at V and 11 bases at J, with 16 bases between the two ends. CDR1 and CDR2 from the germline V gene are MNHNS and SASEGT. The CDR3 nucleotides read TGTGCCAGCAGTGAGTTAACTGGGGAAGAGCAGTACTTC. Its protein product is CASSELTGEEQYF.

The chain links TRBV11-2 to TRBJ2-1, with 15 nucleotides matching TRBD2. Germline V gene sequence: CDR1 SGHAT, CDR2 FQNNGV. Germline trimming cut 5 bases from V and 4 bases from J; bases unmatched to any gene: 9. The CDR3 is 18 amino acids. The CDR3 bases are TGTGCCAGCAGCCTGACGGGACTAGCGGGGGGCGTTTACAATGAGCAGTTCTTC. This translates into CASSLTGLAGGVYNEQFF.

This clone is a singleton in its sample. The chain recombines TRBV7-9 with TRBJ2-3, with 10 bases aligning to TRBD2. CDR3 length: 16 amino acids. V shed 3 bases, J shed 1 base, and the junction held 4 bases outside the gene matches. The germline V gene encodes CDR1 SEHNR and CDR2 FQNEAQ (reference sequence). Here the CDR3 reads CASSLGSGGGTDTQYF. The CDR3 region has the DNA TGTGCCAGCAGCTTGGGCAGCGGGGGGGGCACAGATACGCAGTATTTT.

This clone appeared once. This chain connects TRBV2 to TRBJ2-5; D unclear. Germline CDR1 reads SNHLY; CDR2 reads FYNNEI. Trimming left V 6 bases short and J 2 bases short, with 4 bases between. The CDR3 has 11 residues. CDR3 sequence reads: CASSLQETQYF. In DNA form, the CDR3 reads TGTGCCAGCAGCCTTCAAGAGACCCAGTACTTC.